This T cell receptor beta chain was found in a study of vaccination and CD4 T cells after COVID-19. The overall study: Diagnosis preceded the drawing of post-COVID samples by a median around 95 days (range 35 to 161).

Regarding treatment: roughly 11-day PBMC culture with coronavirus spike peptide pools or control peptides (ViraFEST assay). Concerning this clonotype: The target antigen is unknown.

The Oncomine TCR Beta short-read assay sequenced DNA from cultured CD4+ T cells. TCRdb recomputed calls from the PCR reads with MiXCR, one row per CDR3 protein. The sample has more than 9,500 distinct CDR3 sequences, about 41% seen once. Germline CDR1 reads SGHAT; CDR2 reads FQNNGV. V lost 5 bases, J lost 10 bases, and 29 bases lay in between. The CDR3 runs 17 residues. The TCR was taken from a human donor with COVID-19. This chain joins TRBV11-2 and TRBJ2-5, with D perhaps given as TRBD1 or TRBD2 (5 bases each). The sample consisted of cultured CD4+ T cells from blood, taken after SARS-CoV-2 vaccination. The CDR3: CASSPIRGIESRGHQYF. The DNA for the CDR3 is TGTGCCAGCAGCCCAATAAGAGGGATCGAGTCAAGGGGCCACCAGTACTTC.